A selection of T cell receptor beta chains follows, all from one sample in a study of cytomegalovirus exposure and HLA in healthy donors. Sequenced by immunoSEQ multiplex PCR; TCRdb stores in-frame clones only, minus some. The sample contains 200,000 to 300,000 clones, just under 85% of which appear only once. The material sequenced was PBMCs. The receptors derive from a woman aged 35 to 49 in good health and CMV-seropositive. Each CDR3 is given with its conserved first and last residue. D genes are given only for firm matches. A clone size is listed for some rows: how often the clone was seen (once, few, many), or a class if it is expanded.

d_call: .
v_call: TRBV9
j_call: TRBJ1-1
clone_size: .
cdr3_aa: CASSVDIPNEAFF
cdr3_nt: TGTGCCAGCAGCGTCGACATCCCAAACGAAGCTTTCTTT

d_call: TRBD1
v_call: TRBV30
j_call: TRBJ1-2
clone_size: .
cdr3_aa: CAWSVDRGYYGYTF
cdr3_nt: TGTGCCTGGAGTGTGGACAGGGGATACTATGGCTACACCTTC

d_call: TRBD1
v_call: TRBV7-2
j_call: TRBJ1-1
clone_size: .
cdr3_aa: CASSLGRQGGTEAFF
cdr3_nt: TGTGCCAGCAGCTTAGGGCGACAGGGCGGCACTGAAGCTTTCTTT

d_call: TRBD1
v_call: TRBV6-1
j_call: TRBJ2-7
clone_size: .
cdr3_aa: CASSEGGQTYEQYF
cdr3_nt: TGTGCCAGCAGTGAAGGGGGACAGACCTACGAGCAGTACTTC

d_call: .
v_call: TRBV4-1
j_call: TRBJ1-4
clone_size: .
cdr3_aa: CASSHDSLNEKLFF
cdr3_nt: TGCGCCAGCAGCCACGACAGTCTGAATGAAAAACTGTTTTTT

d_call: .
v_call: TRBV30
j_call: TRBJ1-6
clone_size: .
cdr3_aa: CAWSFLNSPLHF
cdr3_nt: TGTGCCTGGAGTTTTCTTAATTCACCCCTCCACTTT

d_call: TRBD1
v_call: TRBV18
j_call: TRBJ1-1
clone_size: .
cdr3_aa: CASFGQGALNTEAFF
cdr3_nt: TGTGCCAGCTTCGGACAGGGGGCCTTGAACACTGAAGCTTTCTTT

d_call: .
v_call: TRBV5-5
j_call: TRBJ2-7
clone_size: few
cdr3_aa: CASSRGGTGWSEQYF
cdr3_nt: TGTGCCAGCAGCCGGGGGGGGACAGGGTGGTCCGAGCAGTACTTC

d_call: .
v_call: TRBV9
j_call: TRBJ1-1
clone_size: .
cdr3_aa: CASSPQIADTEAFF
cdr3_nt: TGTGCCAGCAGCCCCCAGATAGCCGACACTGAAGCTTTCTTT

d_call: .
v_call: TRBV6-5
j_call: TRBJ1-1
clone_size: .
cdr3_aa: CASSYPGGLSEAFF
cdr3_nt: TGTGCCAGCAGTTACCCCGGGGGTTTGAGTGAAGCTTTCTTT

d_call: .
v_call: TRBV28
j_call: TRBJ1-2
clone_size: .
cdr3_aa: CASSLENYGYTF
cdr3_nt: TGTGCCAGCAGTTTAGAGAACTATGGCTACACCTTC

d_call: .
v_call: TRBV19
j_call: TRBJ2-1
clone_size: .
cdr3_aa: CASSIGLSGIYNEQFF
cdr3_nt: TGTGCCAGTAGTATAGGTCTATCCGGGATCTACAATGAGCAGTTCTTC

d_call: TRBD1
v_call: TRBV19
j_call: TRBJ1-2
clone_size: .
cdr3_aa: CASSVPGQGAGGYTF
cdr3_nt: TGTGCCAGTAGTGTCCCGGGACAGGGGGCAGGTGGCTACACCTTC

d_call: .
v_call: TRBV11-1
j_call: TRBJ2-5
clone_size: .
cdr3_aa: CASSPNPDRTETQYF
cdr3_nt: TGTGCCAGCAGCCCCAATCCCGACAGGACAGAGACCCAGTACTTC

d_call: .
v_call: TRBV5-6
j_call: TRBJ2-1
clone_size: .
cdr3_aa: CASSRVETGGNEQFF
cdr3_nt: TGTGCCAGCAGCCGGGTAGAAACAGGTGGGAATGAGCAGTTCTTC

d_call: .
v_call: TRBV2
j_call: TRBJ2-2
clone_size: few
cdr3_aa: CASRGHSANTGELFF
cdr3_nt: TGTGCCAGCAGGGGACATAGCGCGAACACCGGGGAGCTGTTTTTT

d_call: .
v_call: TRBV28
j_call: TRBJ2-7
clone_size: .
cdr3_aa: CASSITSYEQYF
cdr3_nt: TGTGCCAGCAGTATAACTTCGTACGAGCAGTACTTC

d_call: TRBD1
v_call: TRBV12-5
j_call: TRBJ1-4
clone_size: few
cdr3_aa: CASGLTGLNEKLFF
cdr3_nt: TGTGCTAGTGGTCTGACAGGGCTGAATGAAAAACTGTTTTTT

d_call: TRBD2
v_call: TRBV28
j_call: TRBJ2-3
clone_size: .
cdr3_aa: CASSGLAASTDTQYF
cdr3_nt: TGTGCCAGCAGCGGACTAGCTGCTAGCACAGATACGCAGTATTTT

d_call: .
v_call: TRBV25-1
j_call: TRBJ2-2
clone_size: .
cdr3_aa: CASSLSGGPTGELFF
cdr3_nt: TGTGCCAGCAGTCTATCTGGGGGCCCCACCGGGGAGCTGTTTTTT

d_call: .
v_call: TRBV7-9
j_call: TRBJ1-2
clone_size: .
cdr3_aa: CASSLISGGGDYGYTF
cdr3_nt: TGTGCCAGCAGCTTAATTAGCGGTGGAGGAGACTATGGCTACACCTTC

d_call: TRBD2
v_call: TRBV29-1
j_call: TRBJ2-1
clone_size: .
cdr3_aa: CSVLPSGRVLGNEQFF
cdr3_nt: TGCAGCGTTTTGCCTAGCGGGAGGGTTCTGGGCAATGAGCAGTTCTTC

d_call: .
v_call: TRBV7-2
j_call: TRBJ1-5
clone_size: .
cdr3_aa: CASNLESNQPQHF
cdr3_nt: TGTGCCAGCAACCTGGAGAGCAATCAGCCCCAGCATTTT

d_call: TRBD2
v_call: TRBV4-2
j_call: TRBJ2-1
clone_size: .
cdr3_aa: CASSQGVAGGPNEQFF
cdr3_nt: TGTGCCAGCAGCCAAGGGGTAGCGGGAGGGCCCAATGAGCAGTTCTTC